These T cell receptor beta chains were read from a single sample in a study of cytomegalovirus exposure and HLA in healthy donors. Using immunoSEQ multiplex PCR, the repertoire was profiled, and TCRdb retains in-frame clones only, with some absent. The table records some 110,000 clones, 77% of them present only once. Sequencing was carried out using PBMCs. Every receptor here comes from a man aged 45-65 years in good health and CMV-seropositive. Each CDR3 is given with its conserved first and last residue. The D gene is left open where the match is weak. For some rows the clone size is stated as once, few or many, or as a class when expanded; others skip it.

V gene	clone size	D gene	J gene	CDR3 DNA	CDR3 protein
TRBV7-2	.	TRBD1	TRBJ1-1	TGTGCCAGCAGCTTAGTTACAGGGGGGGGCACTGAAGCTTTCTTT	CASSLVTGGGTEAFF
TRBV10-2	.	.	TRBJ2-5	TGCGCCAGCAGGCCGGGACTGAACCAAGAGACCCAGTACTTC	CASRPGLNQETQYF
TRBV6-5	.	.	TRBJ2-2	TGTGCCAGCAGCCCCAGGACTATCAGACCCGGGGAGCTGTTTTTT	CASSPRTIRPGELFF
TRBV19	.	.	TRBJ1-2	TGTGCCAGTAGTCCCCAGGACTCCTCGGGGTATGGCTACACCTTC	CASSPQDSSGYGYTF
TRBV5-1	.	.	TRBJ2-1	TGCGCCAGCAGCGCTGGGGGGAGCTCCTACAATGAGCAGTTCTTC	CASSAGGSSYNEQFF
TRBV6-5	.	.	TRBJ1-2	TGTGCCAGCAGAAGCGAGGGAAACTATGGCTACACCTTC	CASRSEGNYGYTF
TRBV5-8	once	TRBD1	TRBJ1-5	TGTGCCAGCACCTCACATCCTGGACAGGGCAATCAGCCCCAGCATTTT	CASTSHPGQGNQPQHF
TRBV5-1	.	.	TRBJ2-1	TGCGCCAGCAGCCGAGAGCATTCCGACAATGAGCAGTTCTTC	CASSREHSDNEQFF
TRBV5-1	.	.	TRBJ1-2	TGCGCCAGCAGCCCGGGACTAAACTATGGCTACACCTTC	CASSPGLNYGYTF
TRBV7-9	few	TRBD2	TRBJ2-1	TGTGCCAGCAGCTTAGCGCTACAGACTAGCGGGAGAGGGGGTGAGCAGTTCTTC	CASSLALQTSGRGGEQFF
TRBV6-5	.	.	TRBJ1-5	TGTGCCAGCAGTTACTCGAAGGGTAGCGGCAATCAGCCCCAGCATTTT	CASSYSKGSGNQPQHF
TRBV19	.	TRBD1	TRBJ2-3	TGTGCCAGTAGTATAGAGAGGACAGGGGTAGATACGCAGTATTTT	CASSIERTGVDTQYF
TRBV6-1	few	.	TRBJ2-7	TGTGCCAGCAGTGAAGGCGGATTCTACGAGCAGTACTTC	CASSEGGFYEQYF
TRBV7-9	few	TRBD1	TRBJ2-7	TGTGCCAGCAGCCTGACAGGGGCCTACGAGCAGTACTTC	CASSLTGAYEQYF
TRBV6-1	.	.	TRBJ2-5	TGTGCCAGCACCGCCCCGCGGAGCAGCGGGGAGACCCAGTACTTC	CASTAPRSSGETQYF
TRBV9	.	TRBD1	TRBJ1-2	TGTGCCAGCAGCGTAGGGAACAGGGGGAAGGGCTACACCTTC	CASSVGNRGKGYTF
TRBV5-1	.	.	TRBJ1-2	TGCGCCAGCAGCGCGGGGCGGGGTGGCTACACCTTC	CASSAGRGGYTF
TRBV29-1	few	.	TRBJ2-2	TGCAGCGTCTCACAGGGCCTCACCGGGGAGCTGTTTTTT	CSVSQGLTGELFF
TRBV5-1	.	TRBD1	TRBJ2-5	TGCGCCAGCAGCTTGTTGGGACAGCCCCAAGAGACCCAGTACTTC	CASSLLGQPQETQYF
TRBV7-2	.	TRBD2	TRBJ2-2	TGTGCCAGCAGCTGGCGACTAGCCGGGGTTAGGGAAACCGGGGAGCTGTTTTTT	CASSWRLAGVRETGELFF
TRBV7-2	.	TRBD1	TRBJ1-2	TGTGCCAGCAGCCCCTACAGGGGGCAAGTAGCCTTC	CASSPYRGQVAF
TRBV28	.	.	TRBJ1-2	TGTGCCAGCAGACACGCGTTCGGGGGAAACTATGGCTACACCTTC	CASRHAFGGNYGYTF
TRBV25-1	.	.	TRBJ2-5	TGTGCCAGCGGAACTCGGGGGAGCCAAGAGACCCAGTACTTC	CASGTRGSQETQYF
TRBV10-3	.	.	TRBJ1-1	TGTGCCACTGGACACCCACCGAACGCTGAAGCTTTCTTT	CATGHPPNAEAFF
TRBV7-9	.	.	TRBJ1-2	TGTGCCAGCAGCTTATTGTCCGGGGAGGGCTATGGCTACACCTTC	CASSLLSGEGYGYTF
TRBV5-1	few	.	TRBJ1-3	TGCGCCAGCAGCGCACAGGGAAATAGGAACACCATATATTTT	CASSAQGNRNTIYF
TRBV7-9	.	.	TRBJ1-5	TGTGCCAGCAGCTTATCCGGCAATCAGCCCCAGCATTTT	CASSLSGNQPQHF
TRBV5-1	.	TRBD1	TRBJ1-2	TGCGCCAGCAGCTTGGGGCAGGGGGCTTATGGCTACACCTTC	CASSLGQGAYGYTF
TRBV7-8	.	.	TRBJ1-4	TGTGCCAGCAGCCCTAACGGTTTCGCAACTAATGAAAAACTGTTTTTT	CASSPNGFATNEKLFF
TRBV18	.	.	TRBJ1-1	TGTGCCAGCTCACCCACGGGGGGGCAGGGCACTGAAGCTTTCTTT	CASSPTGGQGTEAFF
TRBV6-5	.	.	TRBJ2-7	TGTGCCAGCAGTCGGGACTCCGGGGCCCACGAGCAGTACTTC	CASSRDSGAHEQYF
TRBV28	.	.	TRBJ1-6	TGTGCCAGCACCGGCAGGTCGGATTCACCCCTCCACTTT	CASTGRSDSPLHF
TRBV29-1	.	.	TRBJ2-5	TGCAGCGTTGAAGATAACGCAGGGAAAGAGACCCAGTACTTC	CSVEDNAGKETQYF
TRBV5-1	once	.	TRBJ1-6	TGCGCCAGCAGCTTGTATCTAAGTAATTCACCCCTCCACTTT	CASSLYLSNSPLHF
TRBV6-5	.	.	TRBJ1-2	TGTGCCAGCAGCGGGGGGGACTATGGCTACACCTTC	CASSGGDYGYTF
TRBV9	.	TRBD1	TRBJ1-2	TGTGCCAGCAGCGCCGGCCCCGACAGGGTGTACTATGGCTACACCTTC	CASSAGPDRVYYGYTF
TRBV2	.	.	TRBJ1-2	TGTGCCAGCAGGATTGACAGTAGAAATTATGGCTACACCTTC	CASRIDSRNYGYTF
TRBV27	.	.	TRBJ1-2	TGTGCCAGCAGTTCGACAGGCGCCTATGGCTACACCTTC	CASSSTGAYGYTF
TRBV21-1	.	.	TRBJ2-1	TGTGCCAGCAGCAAAGCGAAAACAGGGTTGGGTGGCTATGAGCAGTTCTTC	CASSKAKTGLGGYEQFF
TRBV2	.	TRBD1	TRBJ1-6	TGTGCCAGCAGGGGGACAGGTCTTCGGGGGGATAATTCACCCCTCCACTTT	CASRGTGLRGDNSPLHF
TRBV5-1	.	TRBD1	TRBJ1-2	TGCGCCAGCAGCCAAGCCGGGACAGGGTCTTCTGGCTACACCTTC	CASSQAGTGSSGYTF
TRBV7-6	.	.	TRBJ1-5	TGTGCCAGCAGCTTAGCAGGGGAGGGGCCCCAGCATTTT	CASSLAGEGPQHF
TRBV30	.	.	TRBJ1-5	TGTGCCTGGAGTGGCGGGGGCAATCAGCCCCAGCATTTT	CAWSGGGNQPQHF
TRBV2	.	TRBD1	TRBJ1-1	TGTGCCAGCAGTCAGGACAGGAGGGCTTTCTTT	CASSQDRRAFF
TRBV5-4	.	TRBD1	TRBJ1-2	TGTGCCAGCAGCTTCCCGGACAGGGCCAGCTATGGCTACACCTTC	CASSFPDRASYGYTF
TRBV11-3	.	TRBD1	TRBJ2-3	TGTGCCAGCAGCTTAGGACAGGGGGCGGATACGCAGTATTTT	CASSLGQGADTQYF
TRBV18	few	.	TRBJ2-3	TGTGCCAGCTCACCGTCCGGACAGCCTGGGGGAGATACGCAGTATTTT	CASSPSGQPGGDTQYF
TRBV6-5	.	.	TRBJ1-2	TGTGCCAGCAGTTCCCTTCTACAGGGCTATGGCTACACCTTC	CASSSLLQGYGYTF
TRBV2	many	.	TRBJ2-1	TGTGCCAGCAGTACCGGACTTTTAGGGTCCTACAATGAGCAGTTCTTC	CASSTGLLGSYNEQFF
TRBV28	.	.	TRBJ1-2	TGTGCCAGCAGTTTATTCGGGTATGGCTACACCTTC	CASSLFGYGYTF
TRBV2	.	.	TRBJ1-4	TGTGCCAGCAGCGAAGGGAGGCGAGAAAAACTGTTTTTT	CASSEGRREKLFF
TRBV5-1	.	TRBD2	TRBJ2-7	TGCGCCAGCAGCCGGGAGGGGAATTACGAGCAGTACTTC	CASSREGNYEQYF
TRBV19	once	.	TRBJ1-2	TGTGCCAGTAGGGAGGCAGGTGCTAACTATGGCTACACCTTC	CASREAGANYGYTF
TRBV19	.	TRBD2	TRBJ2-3	TGTGCCAGTAGTATAAAAGCAGACCGACTAGCGGAAACGCAGTATTTT	CASSIKADRLAETQYF
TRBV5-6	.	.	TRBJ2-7	TGTGCCAGCAGCTCTGGGACAGCGGGCGAGCAGTACTTC	CASSSGTAGEQYF
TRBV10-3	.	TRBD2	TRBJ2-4	TGTGCCATCAGCAAGGAGCGGGGGGGCAGTTCCGCCAAAAACATTCAGTACTTC	CAISKERGGSSAKNIQYF
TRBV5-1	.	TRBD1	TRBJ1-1	TGCGCCAGCAATACTGGGACAGCGCTGAACACTGAAGCTTTCTTT	CASNTGTALNTEAFF
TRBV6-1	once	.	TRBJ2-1	TGTGCCAGCAGTGGCCGGGAGCGGAACAATGAGCAGTTCTTC	CASSGRERNNEQFF
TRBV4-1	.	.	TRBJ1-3	TGCGCCAGCAGCCACAATGAGGCTGGAAACACCATATATTTT	CASSHNEAGNTIYF
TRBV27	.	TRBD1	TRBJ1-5	TGTGCCAGCAGTTTAAGGGGCGGGACAGGGATCCGCTGGGGTAGCAATCAGCCCCAGCATTTT	CASSLRGGTGIRWGSNQPQHF